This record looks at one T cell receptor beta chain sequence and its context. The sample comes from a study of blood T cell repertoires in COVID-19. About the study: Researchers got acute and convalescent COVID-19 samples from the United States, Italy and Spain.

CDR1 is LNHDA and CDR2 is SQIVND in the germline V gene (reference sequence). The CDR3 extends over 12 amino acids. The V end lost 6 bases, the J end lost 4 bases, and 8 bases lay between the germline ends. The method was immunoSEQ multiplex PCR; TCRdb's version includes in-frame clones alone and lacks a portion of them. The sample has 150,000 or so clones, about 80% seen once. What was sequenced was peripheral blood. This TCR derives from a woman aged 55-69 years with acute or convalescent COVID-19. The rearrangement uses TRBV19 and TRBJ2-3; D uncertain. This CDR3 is CASSFVPDTQYF. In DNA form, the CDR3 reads TGTGCCAGTAGCTTTGTCCCAGATACGCAGTATTTT.